This is a list of T cell receptor beta chains from one sample in a study of blood T cell repertoires in COVID-19. Here immunoSEQ multiplex PCR was the method, and the copy in TCRdb shows in-frame clones only, minus some. The data hold roughly 150,000 clones, with 85% to 90% observed a single time. The material sequenced was peripheral blood. These receptor sequences come from a man of 80 years or more with acute or convalescent COVID-19. The CDR3 runs from the conserved cysteine through the conserved F or W. The order of the fields is CDR3 length, V gene, clone size, D gene, J gene, CDR3 protein, CDR3 DNA. The D gene is left open where the match is weak. A row's size may be missing; if present it is once, few, many or a size class.

12	TRBV29-1	.	.	TRBJ2-2	CSVTSGTGELFF	TGCAGCGTTACCTCGGGCACCGGGGAGCTGTTTTTT
13	TRBV6-6	.	.	TRBJ1-5	CASNGDSNQPQHF	TGTGCCAGCAACGGAGATAGCAATCAGCCCCAGCATTTT
14	TRBV19	once	.	TRBJ1-2	CASSKGQEIHGYTF	TGTGCCAGTAGTAAAGGACAAGAGATTCATGGCTACACCTTC
15	TRBV19	once	.	TRBJ2-7	CASSIYGTGAYEQYF	TGTGCCAGTAGTATTTACGGGACTGGGGCCTACGAGCAGTACTTC
14	TRBV19	.	.	TRBJ1-2	CASSIGGGNYGYTF	TGTGCCAGTAGTATAGGCGGGGGTAACTATGGCTACACCTTC
17	TRBV5-1	.	TRBD1	TRBJ2-2	CASSLGLTGAHTGELFF	TGCGCCAGCAGCTTGGGCCTGACAGGGGCCCACACCGGGGAGCTGTTTTTT
14	TRBV19	.	TRBD2	TRBJ2-3	CATARGGFTDTQYF	TGTGCGACGGCTCGGGGGGGATTCACAGATACGCAGTATTTT
18	TRBV10-3	.	TRBD1	TRBJ2-2	CAISESPQGTANTGELFF	TGTGCCATCAGTGAGTCGCCACAGGGGACCGCGAACACCGGGGAGCTGTTTTTT
14	TRBV2	.	.	TRBJ1-5	CASSGLPTGAPQHF	TGTGCCAGCAGTGGACTACCCACGGGTGCGCCCCAGCATTTT
13	TRBV6-5	.	.	TRBJ1-3	CASCTGSGNTIYF	TGTGCCAGCTGTACTGGCTCTGGAAACACCATATATTTT
16	TRBV28	.	TRBD1	TRBJ1-6	CASRYRQGASFSPLHF	TGTGCCAGCAGGTACCGACAGGGGGCGTCTTTTTCACCCCTCCACTTT
17	TRBV3-1/TRBV3-2	.	TRBD2	TRBJ2-1	CASSQERREFSYNEQFF	TGTGCCAGCAGCCAAGAGAGGCGGGAGTTTTCCTACAATGAGCAGTTCTTC
16	TRBV24-1	.	.	TRBJ1-1	CATSDCTGHWESEAFF	TGTGCCACCAGTGATTGTACAGGGCATTGGGAGTCTGAAGCTTTCTTT
16	TRBV7-9	.	TRBD2	TRBJ2-1	CASSLRGLAGMYEQFF	TGTGCCAGCAGCTTACGGGGACTAGCGGGAATGTATGAGCAGTTCTTC
13	TRBV2	.	.	TRBJ2-3	CASSPWTLDTQYF	TGTGCCAGCAGTCCGTGGACTCTAGATACGCAGTATTTT
16	TRBV11-3	once	.	TRBJ2-7	CASSSGKGGHSREQYF	TGTGCCAGCAGCTCAGGTAAGGGAGGCCATTCGCGGGAGCAGTACTTC